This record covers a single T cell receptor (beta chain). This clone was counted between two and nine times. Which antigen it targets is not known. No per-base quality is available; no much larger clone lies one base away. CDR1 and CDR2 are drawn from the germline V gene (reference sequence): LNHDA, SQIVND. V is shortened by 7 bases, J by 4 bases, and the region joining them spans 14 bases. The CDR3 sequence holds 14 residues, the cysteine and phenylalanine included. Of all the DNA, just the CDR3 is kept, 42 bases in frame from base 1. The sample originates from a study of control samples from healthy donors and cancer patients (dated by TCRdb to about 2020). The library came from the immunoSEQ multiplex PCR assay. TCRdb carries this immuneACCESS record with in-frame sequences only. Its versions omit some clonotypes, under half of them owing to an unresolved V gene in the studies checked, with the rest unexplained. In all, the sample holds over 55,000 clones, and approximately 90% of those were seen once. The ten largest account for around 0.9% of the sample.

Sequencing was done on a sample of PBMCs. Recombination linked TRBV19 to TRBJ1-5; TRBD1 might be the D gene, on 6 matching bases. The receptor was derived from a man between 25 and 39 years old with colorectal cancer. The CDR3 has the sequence CASTLGGGNQPQHF. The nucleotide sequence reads TGTGCCAGTACCCTCGGAGGGGGAAATCAGCCCCAGCATTTT.